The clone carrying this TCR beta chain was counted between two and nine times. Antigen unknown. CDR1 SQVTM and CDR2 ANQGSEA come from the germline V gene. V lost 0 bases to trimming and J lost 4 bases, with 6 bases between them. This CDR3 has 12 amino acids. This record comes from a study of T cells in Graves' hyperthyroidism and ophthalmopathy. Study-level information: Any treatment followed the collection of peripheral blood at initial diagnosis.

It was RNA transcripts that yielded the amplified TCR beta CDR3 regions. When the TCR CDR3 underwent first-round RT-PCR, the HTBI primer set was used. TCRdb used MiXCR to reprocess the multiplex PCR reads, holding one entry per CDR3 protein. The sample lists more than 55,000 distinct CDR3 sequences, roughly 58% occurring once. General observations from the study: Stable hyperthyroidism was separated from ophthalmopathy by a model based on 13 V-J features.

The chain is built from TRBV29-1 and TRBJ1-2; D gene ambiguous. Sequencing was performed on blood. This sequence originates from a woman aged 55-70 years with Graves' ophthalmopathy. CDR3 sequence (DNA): TGCAGCGTTGAAGATCCGCCCTATGGCTACACCTTC. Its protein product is CSVEDPPYGYTF.